The clone carrying this TCR beta chain was seen only a few times. No antigen is known for it. These data are taken from a study of STAT5B mutations in CD4+ large granular lymphocyte leukemia. This CDR3 has 14 amino acids. CDR1 and CDR2 (germline): MGHRA, YSYEKL. V was pared by 3 bases and J by 5 bases, with 13 bases between. Whole-study results and caveats: Patient CD4-sorted repertoires looked more clonal than healthy CD4+ repertoires, even without putative leukemic clones.

As processed by the authors: A clonotype over 5% of the repertoire counted as a possible leukemic clone, about 60 overall. Repertoires were generated with immunoSEQ multiplex PCR, while TCRdb's copy carries only in-frame clones and drops some. Clonal size and the V and J genes are those of that table, whereas D and trimming came from the DNA. The profile shows 4,500 to 6,000 clones, 60% to 85% of them singletons. Sample: PBMCs. The clonotype originates from a man older than 75 with CD4+ T-cell large granular lymphocyte leukemia. The V call is TRBV4-1, the J call TRBJ1-2; no firm D call. Here the CDR3 DNA reads TGCGCCAGCAGCCAGGCGACTCACGGTTATGGCTACACCTTC. Its protein product is CASSQATHGYGYTF.